This note documents a single T cell receptor (beta chain) sequence. The diagnoses drew upon clinical symptoms, serum thyroxine and TRAb, thyroid ultrasound and orbital computed tomography. The length of the CDR3 is 15 residues. The V gene lost 4 bases and the J gene lost 4 bases, with 15 bases spanning the gap. Authors of the study amplified TCR beta CDR3 regions from RNA transcripts. RT-PCR in the first round (using the HTBI primer set) targeted the TCR CDR3. TCRdb reanalysed the multiplex PCR reads using MiXCR and keeps one entry per CDR3 protein. The data hold hundreds of thousands of distinct CDR3 sequences, with around 15% observed a single time. These data are taken from a study of T cells in Graves' hyperthyroidism and ophthalmopathy.

This sequence joins TRBV12-3 or TRBV12-4 and TRBJ2-3; the D is unclear. The sequence was collected from a young woman with Graves' hyperthyroidism. The sequencing sample was made of blood. Here the CDR3 reads CASSSTSFGPDTQYF. CDR3 coding DNA: TGTGCCAGCAGTTCGACAAGTTTTGGGCCAGATACGCAGTATTTT.